This T cell receptor beta chain was obtained from a study of CD8 T cells in ankylosing spondylitis. TCRdb processed the 5' RACE reads anew with MiXCR; each CDR3 protein has one entry. The table records around 770,000 distinct CDR3 sequences, about 20% of them present only once. Trimming removed 0 bases from V and 2 bases from J, with 16 bases in between. The CDR3 extends over 17 amino acids. The germline gives CDR1 SGHTA, CDR2 FQGNSA. Overall study findings and caveats: Seemingly distinctive of ankylosing spondylitis blood was a TCR beta motif formed by eight highly homologous variants.

This clonotype was observed a few times. As yet, its antigen is unknown. This sequence originates from a male donor with ankylosing spondylitis. The sample consisted of blood, either unsorted or a sorted T cell fraction (not recorded which). The chain has TRBV7-2 and TRBJ2-5; D gene ambiguous. This CDR3 reads CASSLALMGGTQETQYF. In DNA form, the CDR3 reads TGTGCCAGCAGCTTAGCGCTAATGGGCGGAACTCAAGAGACCCAGTACTTC. Together with reference TRBV7-2 and TRBJ2-5, the CDR3 gives the full variable domain: GAGVSQSPSNKVTEKGKDVELRCDPISGHTALYWYRQSLGQGLEFLIYFQGNSAPDKSGLPSDRFSAERTGGSVSTLTIQRTQQEDSAVYLCASSLALMGGTQETQYFGPGTRLLVL.